The clone carrying this T cell receptor beta chain showed up just once. Repertoires were generated with immunoSEQ multiplex PCR, while TCRdb's copy carries only in-frame clones and drops some. This table holds about 280,000 clones, around 88% found once. The sample comes from a study of blood T cell repertoires in COVID-19. Turning to the study itself: The United States, Italy and Spain supplied acute and convalescent COVID-19 samples. Nucleic acid was either cDNA or gDNA, and it came from T cells, B-cell-depleted T cells, or PBMCs.

Germline CDR1 and CDR2: SGHTA and FQGNSA. The J segment lost 9 bases and the V segment lost 0 bases, leaving 4 bases of the junction unmatched. CDR3 length: 14 amino acids. The V and J genes are TRBV7-2 and TRBJ2-1; 8 nucleotides agree with TRBD2. The TCR originated in a woman under 40 who had recovered from COVID-19. The sequenced sample was peripheral blood. The CDR3 DNA follows: TGTGCCAGCAGCTTAGCAGCCCGGGAGGGTGAGCAGTTCTTC. Protein: CASSLAAREGEQFF.